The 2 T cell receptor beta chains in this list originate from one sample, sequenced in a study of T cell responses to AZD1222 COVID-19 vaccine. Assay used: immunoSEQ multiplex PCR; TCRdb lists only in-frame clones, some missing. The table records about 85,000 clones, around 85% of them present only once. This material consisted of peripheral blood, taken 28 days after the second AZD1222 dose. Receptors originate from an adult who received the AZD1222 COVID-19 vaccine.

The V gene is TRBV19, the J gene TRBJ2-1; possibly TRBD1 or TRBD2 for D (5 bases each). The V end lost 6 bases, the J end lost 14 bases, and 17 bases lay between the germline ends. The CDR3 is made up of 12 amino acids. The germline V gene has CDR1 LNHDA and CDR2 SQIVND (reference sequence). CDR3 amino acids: CASSPRGRLEFF. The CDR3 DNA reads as TGTGCCAGTAGCCCCCGGGGACGGCTTGAGTTCTTC.

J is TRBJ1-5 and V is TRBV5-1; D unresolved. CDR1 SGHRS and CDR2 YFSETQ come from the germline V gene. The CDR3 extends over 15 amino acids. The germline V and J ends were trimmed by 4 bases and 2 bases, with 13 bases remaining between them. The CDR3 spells CASSREKGRNQPQHF. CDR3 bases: TGCGCCAGCAGCCGAGAAAAAGGGCGCAATCAGCCCCAGCATTTT.